Listed here are 4 T cell receptor beta chains from one sample, sequenced in a study of memory CD4+ T cells and cytomegalovirus serostatus. Single viable CD3+CD4+CD8-CD45RO+ cells were sorted as the memory CD4+ T cells. Profiling relied on immunoSEQ multiplex PCR, and the TCRdb table lists in-frame clones only, not all of them. The sample includes 45,000 to 50,000 clones, roughly 80% of them seen just once. The sample comprised memory CD4+ T cells from blood. These receptors were collected from an adult in good health and CMV-seronegative.

The chain couples TRBV7-9 to TRBJ1-1, with D perhaps matching TRBD1 (5 bases). Germline CDR1 is SEHNR and CDR2 is FQNEAQ (reference sequence). The V end lost 6 bases, the J end lost 5 bases, and 16 bases lay between the germline ends. This CDR3 has 14 residues. CDR3 protein: CASSQSGGMTEAFF. The CDR3 DNA follows: TGTGCCAGCAGTCAATCGGGGGGTATGACTGAAGCTTTCTTT.

This clone has just one count. V is TRBV5-4 and J is TRBJ1-1; possible D gene TRBD1, 6 bases. The length of the CDR3 is 14 residues. V lost 4 bases, J lost 0 bases, and 10 bases lay in between. The germline gives CDR1 SGHNT, CDR2 YYREEE (reference sequence). CDR3 coding DNA: TGTGCCAGCAGCCAGGGACACGTGAACACTGAAGCTTTCTTT. Residues: CASSQGHVNTEAFF.

This chain uses TRBV15 with TRBJ1-4; 8 positions match TRBD1. V shed 6 bases, J shed 5 bases, and the junction held 8 bases outside the gene matches. The germline gives CDR1 LNHNV, CDR2 YYDKDF (reference sequence). The CDR3 extends over 15 amino acids. The CDR3: CATRLQGAQNEKLFF. CDR3 bases: TGTGCCACCAGGCTCCAGGGGGCGCAGAATGAAAAACTGTTTTTT.

V and J are TRBV2 and TRBJ2-1; D unresolved. This CDR3 contains 14 residues. In germline, CDR1 is SNHLY, CDR2 FYNNEI. V gave up 5 bases and J gave up 6 bases, with 14 bases separating them. CDR3 DNA: TGTGCCAGCAGTAGGGTTGGAGTCAGCAATGAGCAGTTCTTC. Its protein is CASSRVGVSNEQFF.